This TCR beta chain was found in a study of blood T cell repertoires in COVID-19. At the level of the study: PBMCs, B-cell-depleted T cells, or T cells provided the cDNA or gDNA that made up the material.

Original handling: Amplification of reference gene primers provided the estimated nucleated cell counts. Clones were sequenced by immunoSEQ multiplex PCR, and TCRdb holds only the in-frame ones, with some missing. V and J calls and clone size come straight from that table; D and trimming were deduced from the DNA. The profile shows about 100,000 clones, 70% to 90% of them singletons. Trimming cost V 5 bases and J 0 bases, with 7 bases left between them. The germline V gene encodes CDR1 SGHTA and CDR2 FQGNSA. The CDR3 is 13 residues long. The receptor's source is a human donor in a cohort sampled during active COVID-19. This rearrangement joins TRBV7-2 to TRBJ1-2; weak D call: TRBD1 (5 bases). The sequencing sample was made of peripheral blood. CDR3 loop: CASSPQANYGYTF. CDR3 bases: TGTGCCAGCAGCCCACAGGCTAACTATGGCTACACCTTC.